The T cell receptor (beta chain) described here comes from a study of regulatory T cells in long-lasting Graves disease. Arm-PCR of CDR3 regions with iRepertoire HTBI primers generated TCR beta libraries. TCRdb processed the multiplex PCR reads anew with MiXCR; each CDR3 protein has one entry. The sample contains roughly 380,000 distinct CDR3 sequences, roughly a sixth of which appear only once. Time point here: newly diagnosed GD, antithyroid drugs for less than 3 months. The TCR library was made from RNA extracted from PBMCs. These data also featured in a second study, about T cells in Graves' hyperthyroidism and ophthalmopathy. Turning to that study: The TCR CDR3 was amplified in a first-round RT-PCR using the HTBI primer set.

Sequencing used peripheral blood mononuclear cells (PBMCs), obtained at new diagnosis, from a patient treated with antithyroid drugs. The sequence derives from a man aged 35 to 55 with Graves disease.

The CDR3 region has the DNA TGTGCCACCAGTGATTTACAGGGGGCGGGTGAGACCCAGTACTTC. As protein: CATSDLQGAGETQYF. The chain links TRBV24-1 to TRBJ2-5; 9 bases align to TRBD1. Germline V CDR1 and CDR2: KGHDR, SFDVKD. J lost 5 bases, V lost 1 base, and 4 bases had no gene match. There are 15 residues in the CDR3.